This T cell receptor (beta chain) came from a study of T cell responses to AZD1222 COVID-19 vaccine. To note about this clone: Its antigen remains unknown.

Overall study findings and caveats: Donors in the cohort were predominantly white British and more often female, and clonal diversity was possibly underestimated.

The repertoire was sequenced with immunoSEQ multiplex PCR; TCRdb's copy has only in-frame clones and lacks some. This table has approximately 130,000 clones, over 90% appearing once. The material was peripheral blood, obtained on day 0 of AZD1222 vaccination. This receptor was identified in an adult in good health.

CDR3 residues: CAEKVAAWVGGQETQYF. The CDR3 coding sequence is TGTGCCGAAAAAGTCGCGGCCTGGGTTGGGGGGCAAGAGACCCAGTACTTC. The chain employs TRBV10-3 and TRBJ2-5; D is perhaps TRBD2 (6 bases). Germline V lookup: CDR1 ENHRY, CDR2 SYGVKD. The CDR3 sequence is 17 residues long. The V gene lost 11 bases and the J gene lost 2 bases, with 27 bases spanning the gap.